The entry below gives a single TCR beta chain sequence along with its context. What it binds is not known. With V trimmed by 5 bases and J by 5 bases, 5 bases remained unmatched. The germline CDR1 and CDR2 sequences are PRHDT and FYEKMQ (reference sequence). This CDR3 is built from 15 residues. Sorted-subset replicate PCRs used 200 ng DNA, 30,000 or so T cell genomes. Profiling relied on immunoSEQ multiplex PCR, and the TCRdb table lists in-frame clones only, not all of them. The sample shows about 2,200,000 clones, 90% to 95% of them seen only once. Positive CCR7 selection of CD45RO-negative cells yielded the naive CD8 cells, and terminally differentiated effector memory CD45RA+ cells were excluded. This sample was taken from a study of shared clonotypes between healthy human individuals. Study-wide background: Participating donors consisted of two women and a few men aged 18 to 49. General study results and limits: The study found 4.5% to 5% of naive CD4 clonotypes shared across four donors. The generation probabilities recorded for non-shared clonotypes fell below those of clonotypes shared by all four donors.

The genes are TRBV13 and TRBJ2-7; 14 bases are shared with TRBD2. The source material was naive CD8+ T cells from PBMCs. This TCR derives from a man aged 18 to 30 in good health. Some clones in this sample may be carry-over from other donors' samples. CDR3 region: CASSMGLAGEHEQYF. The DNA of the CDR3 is TGTGCCAGCAGCATGGGACTAGCGGGAGAGCACGAGCAGTACTTC.